The sequence of this TCR beta chain was determined in a study of post-analysis software for immune sequencing data. Whole-study findings and limits: Patients used a handful of TRBV segments, including TRBV5-6, TRBV5-1 and TRBV20-1, more often than controls. Same-batch samples co-clustered strongly by F measure.

Germline assignment: CDR1 MGHRA and CDR2 YSYEKL. The CDR3 covers 12 residues. V was pared by 0 bases and J by 2 bases, with 1 base between. Of note for this clonotype: Its cognate antigen is unknown.

Unique molecular identifiers tagged the TCR beta cDNA libraries. MiXCR, run by TCRdb on the PCR reads, gives a single entry per CDR3 protein. The table has fewer than 700,000 distinct CDR3 sequences, around 47% seen once. The V and J genes are TRBV4-1 and TRBJ1-1; D unclear. The sequence came from a girl under 18 with multiple sclerosis. Material for sequencing was blood. The CDR3, as DNA: TGCGCCAGCAGCCAAGACAACACTGAAGCTTTCTTT. It encodes CASSQDNTEAFF.